This is a list of T cell receptor beta chains from one sample in a study of shared clonotypes between healthy human individuals. Assay: immunoSEQ multiplex PCR; the TCRdb copy retains only in-frame clones and omits some. The sample lists a few million clones, around 92% occurring once. The sequencing sample was made of naive CD4+ T cells from PBMCs. These receptors all come from a man between 18 and 29 years old in good health. Some clones in this sample may be carry-over from other donors' samples. Both conserved end residues are part of each CDR3. The D gene is left open where the match is weak. Not every row has a clone size; where given, it reads once, few, many or a size class.

TRBV29-1	NA	NA	TRBJ1-1	TGCAGCGTTGGGGGGAGACTTTTAGGGAACACTGAAGCTTTCTTT	CSVGGRLLGNTEAFF
TRBV28	NA	NA	TRBJ2-2	TGTGCCAGCAGTCTAAACACCGGGGAGCTGTTTTTT	CASSLNTGELFF
TRBV2	TRBD2	NA	TRBJ2-7	TGTGCCAGCCAAGCGGGAGGGCCTTTTTTCGCCCACGAGCAGTACTTC	CASQAGGPFFAHEQYF
TRBV5-5	NA	NA	TRBJ2-3	TGTGCCAGCAGCTTGTGGGACAACACAGATACGCAGTATTTT	CASSLWDNTDTQYF
TRBV27	TRBD2	NA	TRBJ2-5	TGTGCCAGCAGTTTAGCGGGAGGGCCTCTGGTGGAGACCCAGTACTTC	CASSLAGGPLVETQYF
TRBV7-9	NA	few	TRBJ1-1	TGTGCCAGCAGCTTAGAGGGAGGGGGAGAAGCTTTCTTT	CASSLEGGGEAFF
TRBV28	TRBD2	NA	TRBJ2-3	TGTGCCAGCAGTTCTCTAGCGGAGGGTCGACTTTTT	CASSSLAEGRLF
TRBV2	NA	once	TRBJ2-3	TGTGCCAGCAGTATCGTGGGAGGCACAGATACGCAGTATTTT	CASSIVGGTDTQYF
TRBV7-9	TRBD1	NA	TRBJ1-2	TGTGCCAGCAGCTCCCCGACAGGGGTCTATGGCTACACCTTC	CASSSPTGVYGYTF
TRBV4-3	TRBD2	once	TRBJ2-1	TGCGCCAGCAGCCAATCAACAACTAGCGGGGGCTACAATGAGCAGTTCTTC	CASSQSTTSGGYNEQFF
TRBV6-6	TRBD1	NA	TRBJ2-1	TGTGCCAGCAGTTACGGGACAGGGATTAGTGAGCAGTTCTTC	CASSYGTGISEQFF
TRBV7-2	TRBD2	NA	TRBJ2-2	TGTGCCAGCAGCTTACTAGCGGGGGCCGGGGAGCTGTTTTTT	CASSLLAGAGELFF
TRBV4-3	TRBD1	once	TRBJ2-3	TGCGCCAGCAGCCACGCGACAGGGGTGGGAGATACGCAGTATTTT	CASSHATGVGDTQYF
TRBV30	NA	NA	TRBJ1-1	TGTGCCTTTGGGGCAAGGGAAAGGGACACTGAAGCTTTCTTT	CAFGARERDTEAFF
TRBV5-1	NA	NA	TRBJ2-3	TGCGCCAGCAGCTTGGGGTTGAACACAGATACGCAGTATTTT	CASSLGLNTDTQYF
TRBV7-9	NA	NA	TRBJ2-2	TGTGCCAGCAGTCCAGCGAACACCGGGGAGCTGTTTTTT	CASSPANTGELFF
TRBV10-2	NA	NA	TRBJ2-3	TGCGCCAGCATCGGGACTAGCACAGATACGCAGTATTTT	CASIGTSTDTQYF
TRBV6-6	TRBD2	NA	TRBJ2-1	TGTGCCAGCTCTCAGGGACTAGCCGTTCTTTACAATGAGCAGTTCTTC	CASSQGLAVLYNEQFF
TRBV29-1	TRBD2	NA	TRBJ2-5	TGCAGCGTGAGCGGGGCACCCCCGGGGGAGACCCAGTACTTC	CSVSGAPPGETQYF
TRBV19	NA	few	TRBJ1-2	TGTGCCAGTAGTATGCGGCCCTATGGCTACACCTTC	CASSMRPYGYTF
TRBV11-2	TRBD2	NA	TRBJ2-7	TGTGCCAGCAGCCCCAGGACTAGCGGATACGAGCAGTACTTC	CASSPRTSGYEQYF
TRBV5-1	NA	once	TRBJ2-3	TGCGCCAGCAGCTTCTTGAATACGCAGTATTTT	CASSFLNTQYF
TRBV28	NA	NA	TRBJ2-1	TGTGCCAGCATCTCGGACTCCATCGGGTACAATGAGCAGTTCTTC	CASISDSIGYNEQFF
TRBV27	TRBD1	NA	TRBJ1-2	TGTGCCAGCAGTACCAGGACAGGGAGCGGCTACACCTTC	CASSTRTGSGYTF
TRBV9	NA	once	TRBJ2-2	TGTGCCAGCAGCGCCGGACAGACGACCGGGGAGCTGTTTTTT	CASSAGQTTGELFF
TRBV19	NA	NA	TRBJ1-5	TGTGCCAGTAGTACCACCGGGGCAGTAAGCTTCAATCAGCCCCAGCATTTT	CASSTTGAVSFNQPQHF
TRBV5-5	TRBD2	once	TRBJ2-2	TGTGCCAGCAGCTTGGCGGGAGGGGGATATTCCGGGGAGCTGTTTTTT	CASSLAGGGYSGELFF
TRBV28	NA	NA	TRBJ1-1	TGTGCCAGCAGATCTCGCGGACTCCACGCTTTCTTT	CASRSRGLHAFF
TRBV2	NA	few	TRBJ2-2	TGTGCCAGCACCTTCGGAGCCCTCACCGGGGAGCTGTTTTTT	CASTFGALTGELFF
TRBV7-2	TRBD1	once	TRBJ2-1	TGTGCCAGCAGCCACGGGACAGCTAACAATGAGCAGTTCTTC	CASSHGTANNEQFF
TRBV11-3	TRBD1	NA	TRBJ2-2	TGTGCCAGCAGCCCCGGAGGCAGACAGGGAGCCACCGGGGAGCTGTTTTTT	CASSPGGRQGATGELFF
TRBV11-3	NA	NA	TRBJ1-1	TGTGCCAGCAGCGTCACAGTGAACACTGAAGCTTTCTTT	CASSVTVNTEAFF
TRBV5-4	NA	NA	TRBJ2-7	TGTGCCAGCAGCTGGGGGCTAGCAGCCCTGTCCTACGAGCAGTACTTC	CASSWGLAALSYEQYF
TRBV7-9	TRBD1	NA	TRBJ1-2	TGTGCCAGCAGCTCGACAGGGGGGGTAACATCTAACTATGGCTACACCTTC	CASSSTGGVTSNYGYTF
TRBV5-1	NA	NA	TRBJ1-3	TGCGCCAGCAGCTTGGCCGGGGCCGGAAACACCATATATTTT	CASSLAGAGNTIYF
TRBV14	TRBD1	NA	TRBJ2-7	TGTGCCAGCAGCCAAGGATTTCTCCGGGACAGGGGGAACGAGCAGTACTTC	CASSQGFLRDRGNEQYF
TRBV30	NA	NA	TRBJ1-5	TGTGCCTGGACCGAGGGGGATCATCAGCCCCAGCATTTT	CAWTEGDHQPQHF
TRBV30	NA	NA	TRBJ2-3	TGTGCCTCGGATCTAGCGACCGCAGATACGCAGTATTTT	CASDLATADTQYF
TRBV6-1	NA	once	TRBJ2-7	TGTGCCAGCAGCTCCCGGACAGCGACCTACGAGCAGTACTTC	CASSSRTATYEQYF
TRBV6-5	NA	once	TRBJ2-1	TGTGCCAGCAGTTACTATGCAACCTACAATGAGCAGTTCTTC	CASSYYATYNEQFF
TRBV7-2	NA	NA	TRBJ1-5	TGTGCCAGCACAATCGTTGGGGGTGGCAATCAGCCCCAGCATTTT	CASTIVGGGNQPQHF
TRBV6-5	TRBD1	NA	TRBJ1-4	TGTGCCAGCAGTCCCGGGGACAGAACCGAAAAACTGTTTTTT	CASSPGDRTEKLFF
TRBV10-3	TRBD2	NA	TRBJ2-7	TGTGCCATCAGTGAGTCGTGGGGGGGTTCCACCGAGCAGTACTTC	CAISESWGGSTEQYF
TRBV5-6	TRBD1	NA	TRBJ2-2	TGTGCCAGCAGAGCGACAGGGACGGGGACCGGGGAGCTGTTTTTT	CASRATGTGTGELFF
TRBV2	TRBD2	NA	TRBJ2-5	TGTGCCAGCATGGGCGGGAGTGGTGGGCGGACCCAGTACTTC	CASMGGSGGRTQYF
TRBV29-1	NA	NA	TRBJ1-4	TGCAGCGTTGGGGGGAGGGGTGAAAAACTGTTTTTT	CSVGGRGEKLFF
TRBV4-3	TRBD2	NA	TRBJ2-3	TGCGCCAGCAGCCAGCAGCGGGAGGGCCCAGATACGCAGTATTTT	CASSQQREGPDTQYF
TRBV11-3	NA	NA	TRBJ1-4	TGTGCCAGCAGCGTCGGGGGCGCTAATGAAAAACTGTTTTTT	CASSVGGANEKLFF
TRBV2	TRBD2	NA	TRBJ2-3	TGTGCCAGCAGTGTGGATGGGGGGGCAGATACGCAGTATTTT	CASSVDGGADTQYF
TRBV28	NA	NA	TRBJ1-5	TGTGCCAGCAGTTACGCGAGGGTGGAGCAGCCCCAGCATTTT	CASSYARVEQPQHF
TRBV27	TRBD2	NA	TRBJ2-1	TGTGCCAGCAGGCCTATTAGCGGGTCCTTATCCTACAATGAGCAGTTCTTC	CASRPISGSLSYNEQFF
TRBV7-8	TRBD1	NA	TRBJ2-7	TGTGCCAGCAGCTTACCAGGGACAGGGAACTACGAGCAGTACTTC	CASSLPGTGNYEQYF
TRBV7-2	TRBD1	NA	TRBJ1-2	TGTGCCAGCAGCCCTAACAGGGGGCGGGCCTATGGCTACACCTTC	CASSPNRGRAYGYTF
TRBV19	TRBD1	NA	TRBJ1-2	TGTGCCAGTAGTACCGAAACTGGGACAGTAGGCTACACCTTC	CASSTETGTVGYTF
TRBV10-3	TRBD1	NA	TRBJ2-5	TGTGCCACCCGGACAGGAGAGACCCAGTACTTC	CATRTGETQYF
TRBV7-9	TRBD2	NA	TRBJ2-5	TGTGCCAGCAGCCAACTAGCGGGAGGGGCAGAGACCCAGTACTTC	CASSQLAGGAETQYF
TRBV6-6	TRBD2	NA	TRBJ2-7	TGTGCCAGCAGTTACTCTGGACTAGCCTACGAGCAGTACTTC	CASSYSGLAYEQYF